The 28 T cell receptor beta chains in this list originate from one sample, sequenced in a study of cytomegalovirus exposure and HLA in healthy donors. 60 Vbeta and 13 Jbeta primers were used in PCR. Sequencing was performed with immunoSEQ multiplex PCR; in TCRdb, only in-frame clones are kept and a portion is missing. The sample's table shows some 120,000 clones. Material for sequencing was PBMCs. The source of these receptors is a man aged 25-45 years in good health and CMV-seronegative.

The chain joins TRBV9 to TRBJ2-3; TRBD2 agrees at 7 bases. The CDR3 contains 14 residues. V dropped 0 bases and J dropped 5; count of bases not matched to a gene: 3. Germline V gene lookup returns CDR1 SGDLS and CDR2 YYNGEE. DNA of the CDR3: TGTGCCAGCAGCGTAGTGACTAGCCTAGATACGCAGTATTTT. It specifies CASSVVTSLDTQYF.

J is TRBJ1-6 and V is TRBV15, with 9 bases aligning to TRBD1. The CDR3 contains 15 residues. V lost 0 bases, J lost 9 bases, and 3 bases stayed unmatched. Germline V gene sequence: CDR1 LNHNV, CDR2 YYDKDF (reference sequence). The CDR3 DNA reads TGTGCCACCAGCAGAGACCGGGACAGGGTTTCACCCCTCCACTTT. Amino acids: CATSRDRDRVSPLHF.

V usage is TRBV5-1 and J usage is TRBJ1-1, with 7 positions matching TRBD1. Germline V CDR1 and CDR2: SGHRS, YFSETQ. Trimming at V came to 4 bases and at J to 0 bases, leaving 6 bases not matched to a gene. CDR3 length equals 15 residues. The CDR3 nucleotides are TGCGCCAGCAGCCTCTGGACAGGTTTGAACACTGAAGCTTTCTTT. Encoded protein: CASSLWTGLNTEAFF. Full variable domain (outside the CDR3, taken from reference TRBV5-1 and TRBJ1-1): KAGVTQTPRYLIKTRGQQVTLSCSPISGHRSVSWYQQTPGQGLQFLFEYFSETQRNKGNFPGRFSGRQFSNSRSEMNVSTLELGDSALYLCASSLWTGLNTEAFFGQGTRLTVV.

CDR3 bases: TGTGCCAGCAGCCCCTCGGGGGAGGAGACCCAGTACTTC. This encodes CASSPSGEETQYF. This rearrangement joins TRBV7-3 to TRBJ2-5, with D possibly matching TRBD2 (6 bases). V was clipped by 5 bases and J by 5 bases, with 12 bases between them. The germline CDR1 and CDR2 sequences are SGHTA and FQGTGA. This CDR3 region has 13 residues. The full variable domain, completed using reference TRBV7-3 and TRBJ2-5, is GAGVSQTPSNKVTEKGKYVELRCDPISGHTALYWYRQSLGQGPEFLIYFQGTGAADDSGLPNDRFFAVRPEGSVSTLKIQRTERGDSAVYLCASSPSGEETQYFGPGTRLLVL.

This sequence joins TRBV10-3 and TRBJ2-7; possible D gene TRBD1, 5 bases. The germline V and J ends were trimmed by 2 bases and 6 bases, with 5 bases remaining between them. CDR3 length: 11 amino acids. CDR1 is ENHRY and CDR2 is SYGVKD in the germline V gene. The CDR3 nucleotides read TGTGCCATCAGTGAGAGGGGCGAGCAGTACTTC. Protein: CAISERGEQYF.

The rearrangement uses TRBV6-5 and TRBJ2-3; TRBD2 matches at 8 bases. Germline V gene lookup returns CDR1 MNHEY and CDR2 SVGAGI. The CDR3 runs 14 residues. V trimming: 9 bases; J trimming: 1 base; junction bases outside the gene matches: 6. CDR3 protein: CASHPGGGTDTQYF. For the CDR3, the DNA is TGTGCCAGTCACCCGGGAGGGGGCACAGATACGCAGTATTTT.

CDR3 in amino acids: CASSGDWETQYF. CDR3 nucleotide sequence: TGCGCCAGCAGCGGAGACTGGGAGACCCAGTACTTC. This chain links TRBV5-1 with TRBJ2-5; unclear D gene. The CDR3 contains 12 residues. Trimming pared 4 bases from V and 5 bases from J, leaving 9 bases between. CDR1 and CDR2 (germline): SGHRS, YFSETQ.

The chain couples TRBV27 to TRBJ1-1; D possibly corresponds to TRBD1 (5 bases). Looked up from germline, CDR1 is MNHEY and CDR2 is SMNVEV (reference sequence). The CDR3 extends over 15 amino acids. The germline V and J ends were trimmed by 1 base and 1 base, with 10 bases remaining between them. The CDR3 sequence: CASSLYGGRNTEAFF. The DNA for the CDR3 is TGTGCCAGCAGTTTATACGGGGGACGGAACACTGAAGCTTTCTTT.

The chain joins TRBV28 to TRBJ2-2, with 9 bases fitting TRBD1. The germline V gene has CDR1 MDHEN and CDR2 SYDVKM. Unmatched junction bases numbered 6, after V lost 5 bases and J lost 2 bases. CDR3 length equals 16 residues. The CDR3 region has the DNA TGTGCCAGCAGTCAGTCGGGACAGGGCAACACCGGGGAGCTGTTTTTT. Its protein is CASSQSGQGNTGELFF.

This chain joins TRBV6-5 and TRBJ1-3, with unresolved D. Looked up from germline, CDR1 is MNHEY and CDR2 is SVGAGI. CDR3 length: 15 residues. With 5 bases removed from V and 0 bases from J, the gap between germline ends came to 11 bases. The CDR3 coding sequence is TGTGCCAGCAGTAGCCTTATTGGCTCTGGAAACACCATATATTTT. Protein: CASSSLIGSGNTIYF.

The rearrangement uses TRBV14 and TRBJ1-2; TRBD1 aligns across 12 bases. J was trimmed by 6 bases and V by 4 bases; bases with no gene match: 6. The CDR3 is 15 amino acids. The germline gives CDR1 SGHDN, CDR2 FVKESK. The CDR3, as DNA: TGTGCCAGCAGCCTTATCGGGACAGGGGGCGATGGCTACACCTTC. Translating gives CASSLIGTGGDGYTF. Full variable domain (remainder filled in from reference TRBV14 and TRBJ1-2): EAGVTQFPSHSVIEKGQTVTLRCDPISGHDNLYWYRRVMGKEIKFLLHFVKESKQDESGMPNNRFLAERTGGTYSTLKVQPAELEDSGVYFCASSLIGTGGDGYTFGSGTRLTVV.

The chain combines TRBV7-2 with TRBJ2-7, with TRBD1 matching over 8 bases. Germline V gives CDR1 SGHTA, CDR2 FQGNSA. V shed 6 bases and J 2 bases; nucleotides not matched to a gene: 6. This CDR3 has 14 amino acids. Here the CDR3 DNA reads TGTGCCAGCAGAGCGGACAGGGTGGCCTACGAGCAGTACTTC. Its protein product is CASRADRVAYEQYF.

This chain connects TRBV6-5 to TRBJ2-5; 12 nucleotides align to TRBD2. The CDR3 runs 15 residues. Looked up from germline, CDR1 is MNHEY and CDR2 is SVGAGI. The trim removed 7 bases at V and 7 bases at J, leaving 10 bases unmatched. The CDR3 DNA is TGTGCCAGCATGGGGCTAGCGGGGGGGCCTGGGACCCAGTACTTC. Its translation: CASMGLAGGPGTQYF.

V and J are TRBV5-6 and TRBJ1-6; 11 bases are a match to TRBD1. V gave up 3 bases and J gave up 9 bases; unmatched junction bases: 2. The germline CDR1 and CDR2 sequences are SGHDT and YYEEEE. The CDR3 is made up of 14 amino acids. CDR3 residues: CASSWGQGGSPLHF. CDR3 nucleotides: TGTGCCAGCAGCTGGGGACAGGGGGGTTCACCCCTCCACTTT.

J is TRBJ1-6 and V is TRBV11-3; tentatively, D is TRBD1 (6 bases). The CDR3 spans 15 residues. Germline CDR1 is SGHNT and CDR2 is YENEEA. V was clipped by 4 bases and J by 0 bases, with 7 bases between them. The CDR3 DNA sequence: TGTGCCAGCAGCTCAGGGGACTCCTATAATTCACCCCTCCACTTT. Protein: CASSSGDSYNSPLHF.

This sequence joins TRBV7-9 and TRBJ1-1, with 9 bases lining up with TRBD1. V lost 5 bases, J lost 4 bases, and 5 bases stayed unmatched. CDR1 and CDR2 from the germline V gene are SEHNR and FQNEAQ (reference sequence). CDR3 length equals 14 residues. Here the CDR3 reads CASSVGQGGTEAFF. CDR3 nucleotides: TGTGCCAGCAGCGTGGGACAGGGAGGCACTGAAGCTTTCTTT.

The rearrangement joins TRBV19 to TRBJ1-5; no clear D. The germline V and J ends were trimmed by 3 bases and 7 bases, with 19 bases remaining between them. There are 16 residues in the CDR3. The V gene's germline CDR1 is LNHDA and CDR2 SQIVND (reference sequence). DNA for the CDR3: TGTGCCAGTAGTATGACGGAGACCCTTAGGATACAGCCCCAGCATTTT. Amino acids: CASSMTETLRIQPQHF.

J is TRBJ2-4 and V is TRBV9; possible D gene TRBD2, 5 bases. The CDR3 is made up of 12 amino acids. Trimming cost V 0 bases and J 10 bases, with 8 bases left between them. CDR1 SGDLS and CDR2 YYNGEE come from the germline V gene. The CDR3 sequence is CASSVDRGIQYF. The CDR3, as DNA: TGTGCCAGCAGCGTAGACAGAGGGATTCAGTACTTC. Using reference TRBV9 and TRBJ2-4 for the parts outside the CDR3, the full variable domain is DSGVTQTPKHLITATGQRVTLRCSPRSGDLSVYWYQQSLDQGLQFLIQYYNGEERAKGNILERFSAQQFPDLHSELNLSSLELGDSALYFCASSVDRGIQYFGAGTRLSVL.

V is TRBV4-3 and J is TRBJ1-4, with a possible D match to TRBD1 (5 bases). Germline loops: CDR1 LGHNA, CDR2 YSLEER. The CDR3 is 14 residues long. The V gene lost 1 base and the J gene lost 8 bases, with 11 bases spanning the gap. CDR3 sequence: CASSQVGGEEKLFF. In DNA, the CDR3 is TGCGCCAGCAGCCAAGTGGGGGGGGAGGAAAAACTGTTTTTT.

This CDR3 reads CASSRHEVLSGANVLTF. The CDR3 nucleotides are TGTGCCAGCAGCCGTCATGAGGTCCTCTCTGGGGCCAACGTCCTGACTTTC. The chain couples TRBV21-1 to TRBJ2-6; TRBD2 reflects the table's D call only, with no check against the DNA. TRBV21-1 is marked as a pseudogene. The CDR3 spans 17 residues.

The chain employs TRBV29-1 and TRBJ1-1, with D possibly TRBD1 on 6 matching bases. Looked up from germline, CDR1 is SQVTM and CDR2 is ANQGSEA. The CDR3 spans 13 residues. V was shortened by 2 bases and J by 1 base, with 8 bases between the two germline ends. The CDR3 DNA sequence: TGCAGCGTTGAAACACAGGGGAACACTGAAGCTTTCTTT. Its translation is CSVETQGNTEAFF.

The genes are TRBV27 and TRBJ1-3; D is ambiguous. The CDR3 loop spans 16 amino acids. The ends were cut back, 0 bases at V and 0 bases at J, with 9 bases in the middle. CDR1 and CDR2 (germline): MNHEY, SMNVEV (reference sequence). The CDR3 is CASSLSTGFSGNTIYF. For the CDR3, the DNA is TGTGCCAGCAGTTTATCCACCGGGTTCTCTGGAAACACCATATATTTT.

This chain uses TRBV2 with TRBJ1-2, with 7 positions matching TRBD1. The CDR3 spans 14 residues. Germline V gene sequence: CDR1 SNHLY, CDR2 FYNNEI. V gave up 0 bases and J gave up 8 bases; unmatched junction bases: 6. CDR3 residues: CASSEARGSGGYTF. In DNA form, the CDR3 reads TGTGCCAGCAGTGAAGCCAGGGGGTCGGGAGGCTACACCTTC.

V usage is TRBV28 and J usage is TRBJ1-3; TRBD1 matches at 7 bases. J lost 7 bases, V lost 9 bases, and 12 bases had no gene match. The CDR3 sequence is 14 residues long. The germline gives CDR1 MDHEN, CDR2 SYDVKM. The CDR3 DNA reads TGTGCCAGTTCAGGGGGTCTCCATAGGAACACCATATATTTT. Translation: CASSGGLHRNTIYF.

The chain joins TRBV19 to TRBJ2-6; D possibly corresponds to TRBD1 (6 bases). V gave up 10 bases and J gave up 0 bases, with 19 bases separating them. CDR1 is LNHDA and CDR2 is SQIVND in the germline V gene (reference sequence). The CDR3 has 17 amino acids. Here the CDR3 DNA reads TGTGCCACCCTCCAGGGGTCCCCAAGCTCTGGGGCCAACGTCCTGACTTTC. This gives the protein CATLQGSPSSGANVLTF.

This chain connects TRBV9 to TRBJ2-2, with TRBD1 matching over 7 bases. CDR1 and CDR2 from the germline V gene are SGDLS and YYNGEE. The CDR3 is 14 residues long. The trim removed 6 bases at V and 2 bases at J, leaving 4 bases unmatched. The CDR3 nucleotides read TGTGCCAGCAAGGGGGCCTCCAACACCGGGGAGCTGTTTTTT. Translating it yields CASKGASNTGELFF. Full variable domain (missing parts from reference TRBV9 and TRBJ2-2): DSGVTQTPKHLITATGQRVTLRCSPRSGDLSVYWYQQSLDQGLQFLIQYYNGEERAKGNILERFSAQQFPDLHSELNLSSLELGDSALYFCASKGASNTGELFFGEGSRLTVL.

The chain is built from TRBV7-3 and TRBJ2-1; 7 bases are a match to TRBD1. The germline V gene has CDR1 SGHTA and CDR2 FQGTGA. This CDR3 has 13 amino acids. The junction had 8 bases not matched to a gene; V was cut back by 6 bases and J by 9 bases. CDR3 bases: TGTGCCAGCAGACGTGACAGGGCTGGTGAGCAGTTCTTC. It specifies CASRRDRAGEQFF.

J is TRBJ2-7 and V is TRBV7-2; 11 bases fit TRBD1. Germline V gene lookup returns CDR1 SGHTA and CDR2 FQGNSA. CDR3 length: 15 amino acids. With V trimmed by 3 bases and J by 2 bases, 3 bases remained unmatched. The CDR3, as DNA: TGTGCCAGCAGCTTTGGGACAGGGGGGGCCTACGAGCAGTACTTC. Amino acids: CASSFGTGGAYEQYF.